This entry lists 24 T cell receptor beta chains sequenced from one sample in a study of T cells in Graves' hyperthyroidism and ophthalmopathy. The source material, RNA transcripts, was used to amplify TCR beta CDR3 regions. During a first-round RT-PCR of the TCR CDR3, the HTBI primer set was used. TCRdb re-analysed the multiplex PCR reads in MiXCR, keeping a single row per CDR3 protein. The sample lists about 560,000 distinct CDR3 sequences; over 15% were seen once. The sequenced sample consisted of blood. The receptor source for this set is a woman younger than 35 with Graves' hyperthyroidism.

This clonotype was observed many times. V gene TRBV13 combines with J gene TRBJ2-1, with TRBD2 matching 9 bases. The length of the CDR3 is 16 residues. Germline V gene sequence: CDR1 PRHDT, CDR2 FYEKMQ (reference sequence). V was clipped by 5 bases and J by 4 bases; unmatched bases: 9. The CDR3 nucleotides are TGTGCCAGCAGCAAAGGAAAGGGACTAGCTTACAATGAGCAGTTCTTC. The encoded protein is CASSKGKGLAYNEQFF.

This clonotype was found many times. The rearrangement joins TRBV20-1 to TRBJ2-5; D perhaps matches TRBD1 (6 bases). Trimming removed 3 bases at V and 4 bases at J, with 18 bases between. The CDR3 is made up of 15 amino acids. CDR1 is DFQATT and CDR2 is SNEGSKA in the germline V gene (reference sequence). The DNA for the CDR3 is TGCAGTGCTAGTTTCAGGGGAAGGGGCGTAGAGACCCAGTACTTC. Translated, it gives CSASFRGRGVETQYF.

This clonotype has more than one count but fewer than ten. This chain links TRBV20-1 with TRBJ2-7, with TRBD1 matching over 7 bases. V lost 7 bases to trimming and J lost 3 bases; unmatched junction nucleotides: 9. CDR1 is DFQATT, CDR2 SNEGSKA, per germline (reference sequence). The CDR3 spans 13 residues. The CDR3 DNA reads TGCAGTGTTAACTATGACAGGGACTACGAGCAGTACTTC. This codes for CSVNYDRDYEQYF.

Ten or more counts support this clonotype. This chain links TRBV6-5 with TRBJ1-3; no clear D. This CDR3 has 16 residues. Germline CDR1 and CDR2: MNHEY and SVGAGI. V was pared by 0 bases and J by 0 bases, with 9 bases between. CDR3 in DNA: TGTGCCAGCAGTTACTCGAGTGGGAACTCTGGAAACACCATATATTTT. It is translated as CASSYSSGNSGNTIYF.

This clonotype was counted ten times or more. The rearrangement links TRBV28 to TRBJ1-2; maybe TRBD1 (5 bases). V was clipped by 3 bases and J by 8 bases, with 19 bases between them. The CDR3 covers 15 residues. Germline CDR1 MDHEN, CDR2 SYDVKM. CDR3 region: CASSFGTGRGGGYTF. The CDR3 nucleotides read TGTGCCAGCAGTTTTGGGACCGGCCGGGGGGGAGGCTACACCTTC.

With regard to this clonotype: This sequence may be a read error, since a much larger clone differs from it by one base. This sequence joins TRBV20-1 and TRBJ1-5, with D hard to call. The CDR3 is 12 amino acids. Germline V lookup: CDR1 DFQATT, CDR2 SNEGSKA (reference sequence). DNA for the CDR3: TGCAGTGCTATTGGCGGTAATCAGCCCCAGCGTTTT. Protein: CSAIGGNQPQRF.

The gene calls are TRBV12-3 or TRBV12-4 and TRBJ1-5; D remains unclear. With 5 bases removed from V and 5 bases from J, the gap between germline ends came to 16 bases. This CDR3 spans 15 amino acids. The DNA of the CDR3 is TGTGCCAGCAGTGCCTGGGGAGAGAAAGATCAGCCCCAGCATTTT. This codes for CASSAWGEKDQPQHF.

This clonotype was counted ten times or more. This chain connects TRBV27 to TRBJ1-2; 9 nucleotides align to TRBD1. CDR1 is MNHEY and CDR2 is SMNVEV in the germline V gene (reference sequence). The CDR3 runs to 14 residues. Trimming cost V 6 bases and J 7 bases; bases outside gene matches: 9. CDR3 amino acids: CASRYRDRVGGYTF. As DNA, the CDR3 is TGTGCCAGCAGATACCGGGACAGGGTTGGTGGCTACACCTTC.

The V and J genes are TRBV2 and TRBJ2-2; TRBD2 matches 12 bases. Germline V lookup: CDR1 SNHLY, CDR2 FYNNEI. V shed 6 bases and J 4 bases; nucleotides not matched to a gene: 6. The CDR3 has 16 residues. CDR3 sequence reads: CASRARLAGVTGELFF. The CDR3 region has the DNA TGTGCCAGCAGGGCACGACTAGCGGGAGTCACCGGGGAGCTGTTTTTT.

This clonotype came up a few times. This chain links TRBV4-1 with TRBJ2-3, with 13 bases identical to TRBD2. V dropped 5 bases and J dropped 9; count of bases not matched to a gene: 17. The CDR3 is 18 residues long. The germline V gene encodes CDR1 MGHRA and CDR2 YSYEKL. CDR3 bases: TGCGCCAGCAGCTCCAGACTAGCGGGGGGCCCCGCCCCTCGAACGCAGTATTTT. Residues: CASSSRLAGGPAPRTQYF.

Turning to this clonotype: A read error is possible here, since a much larger clone lies one base away. The genes are TRBV2 and TRBJ1-1; D gene unclear. This CDR3 is 14 amino acids long. Germline assignment: CDR1 SNHLY and CDR2 FYNNEI. The V and J ends lost 3 bases and 11 bases respectively, with 19 bases between them. The CDR3 DNA reads TGTGCCAGCAGTGAGGCTCGGTCTTCTAGCTCGGCTTTCTTT. Its protein product is CASSEARSSSSAFF.

Only a few counts were recorded for this clonotype. The gene calls are TRBV7-2 and TRBJ2-7; D is undetermined. The CDR3 totals 14 residues. Germline CDR1 is SGHTA and CDR2 is FQGNSA. V lost 1 base, J lost 3 bases, and 10 bases lay in between. Here the CDR3 reads CASSLVAKNYEQYF. The CDR3 bases are TGTGCCAGCAGCTTAGTGGCGAAAAACTACGAGCAGTACTTC.

The chain has TRBV29-1 and TRBJ2-1; D gene ambiguous. The germline V gene encodes CDR1 SQVTM and CDR2 ANQGSEA. CDR3 size: 13 residues. V lost 7 bases and J lost 0, with 10 bases in between. CDR3 in DNA: TGCAGCGCCCCTAGTCGCTCCTACAATGAGCAGTTCTTC. This codes for CSAPSRSYNEQFF.

The chain has TRBV12-5 and TRBJ1-4; 7 positions agree with TRBD1. CDR3 size: 17 residues. V shed 0 bases, J shed 3 bases, and the junction held 7 bases outside the gene matches. Germline assignment: CDR1 LGHNT and CDR2 FRNRAP. CDR3 nucleotides: TGTGCTAGTGGTTTGGTACTACAGGGGACTTCTAATGAAAAACTGTTTTTT. Translating gives CASGLVLQGTSNEKLFF.

This clonotype appeared many times. The chain uses TRBV5-1 and TRBJ2-7; 7 nucleotides match TRBD1. Germline values: CDR1 SGHRS, CDR2 YFSETQ. V lost 4 bases, J lost 0 bases, and 4 bases stayed unmatched. The CDR3 extends over 14 amino acids. The CDR3 loop reads CASSRDSLSYEQYF. DNA for the CDR3: TGCGCCAGCAGCCGGGACAGCCTCTCCTACGAGCAGTACTTC.

This clonotype was counted only a few times. The chain has TRBV24-1 and TRBJ1-1; D gene unclear. The V gene lost 5 bases and the J gene lost 0 bases, with 9 bases spanning the gap. Germline V lookup: CDR1 KGHDR, CDR2 SFDVKD. CDR3 length equals 14 residues. This CDR3 is CATSATAMNTEAFF. CDR3 nucleotides: TGTGCCACCAGTGCTACTGCCATGAACACTGAAGCTTTCTTT.

This clonotype was seen only a few times. The V gene is TRBV29-1, the J gene TRBJ2-7; D gene unclear. Germline loops: CDR1 SQVTM, CDR2 ANQGSEA. The CDR3 spans 12 residues. The V end was cut by 4 bases, the J end by 3 bases, with 10 bases between. CDR3 protein: CSVGQAVYEQYF. The CDR3 nucleotides are TGCAGCGTTGGGCAGGCAGTCTACGAGCAGTACTTC.

The chain combines TRBV14 with TRBJ2-6, with D tentatively TRBD1 (6 bases). V was shortened by 1 base and J by 0 bases, with 13 bases between the two germline ends. The CDR3 length is 18 residues. The germline gives CDR1 SGHDN, CDR2 FVKESK. The CDR3 DNA is TGTGCCAGCAGCCAAGGATTACAGGGCCCCTCTGGGGCCAACGTCCTGACTTTC. This translates into CASSQGLQGPSGANVLTF.

This clonotype was found a few times. V gene TRBV27 combines with J gene TRBJ1-4; 8 bases line up with TRBD1. This CDR3 has 15 residues. After removal of 6 bases from V and 5 bases from J, the junction contained 8 bases not matched to a gene. Germline V gene data show CDR1 as MNHEY and CDR2 as SMNVEV (reference sequence). CDR3: CASSLTGDRNEKLFF. The CDR3 nucleotides are TGTGCCAGCAGCCTCACGGGGGACAGGAATGAAAAACTGTTTTTT.

This clonotype has just a few counts. The rearrangement joins TRBV2 to TRBJ2-1; TRBD2 agrees at 8 bases. J lost 8 bases, V lost 9 bases, and 12 bases had no gene match. The CDR3 sequence is 14 residues long. The germline V gene encodes CDR1 SNHLY and CDR2 FYNNEI. CDR3: CARTSGRPFYEQFF. The CDR3, as DNA: TGTGCCAGGACGAGCGGGAGACCCTTTTATGAGCAGTTCTTC.

Many counts were recorded for this clonotype. V and J are TRBV11-2 and TRBJ2-3; 12 bases fit TRBD2. The J segment lost 2 bases and the V segment lost 6 bases, leaving 6 bases of the junction unmatched. This CDR3 is built from 16 residues. CDR1 SGHAT and CDR2 FQNNGV come from the germline V gene. DNA of the CDR3: TGTGCCAGCAGACCAGGACTAGCGGGGTTCACAGATACGCAGTATTTT. It specifies CASRPGLAGFTDTQYF.

This clonotype was counted at least ten times. This chain uses TRBV5-1 with TRBJ2-3; 12 bases align to TRBD2. This CDR3 has 17 amino acids. J gave up 2 bases and V 1 base, and 5 bases lay outside the gene matches. Germline loops: CDR1 SGHRS, CDR2 YFSETQ. The CDR3 nucleotides read TGCGCCAGCAGCTTGAGGCTAGCGGGAGGGATCACAGATACGCAGTATTTT. As protein: CASSLRLAGGITDTQYF. The full variable domain, its missing parts supplied by reference TRBV5-1 and TRBJ2-3, is KAGVTQTPRYLIKTRGQQVTLSCSPISGHRSVSWYQQTPGQGLQFLFEYFSETQRNKGNFPGRFSGRQFSNSRSEMNVSTLELGDSALYLCASSLRLAGGITDTQYFGPGTRLTVL.

The sample holds many counts of this clonotype. The chain joins TRBV12-3 or TRBV12-4 to TRBJ2-1; D might be TRBD1 or TRBD2, each matching 5 bases. The CDR3 extends over 14 amino acids. V was clipped by 6 bases and J by 4 bases, with 13 bases between them. The DNA for the CDR3 is TGTGCCAGCAGCTCCGGGACCAAGTACAATGAGCAGTTCTTC. Translating gives CASSSGTKYNEQFF.

The chain uses TRBV19 and TRBJ2-2; 9 bases are a match to TRBD1. The ends lost 4 bases at V and 3 bases at J; junction bases unmatched: 6. The CDR3 covers 16 residues. In germline, CDR1 is LNHDA, CDR2 SQIVND (reference sequence). Here the CDR3 reads CASSRLGTGYTGELFF. CDR3 DNA sequence: TGTGCCAGTAGTAGGCTGGGGACAGGGTACACCGGGGAGCTGTTTTTT.